The clone carrying this T cell receptor beta chain showed up many times. What it binds is not known. Diagnosis used clinical symptoms, serum thyroxine, TRAb, thyroid ultrasound and orbital computed tomography. The sample is drawn from a study of Graves' ophthalmopathy and Graves' hyperthyroidism. General observations from the study: The blood repertoire also included most expanded thyroid clonotypes above 0.001 frequency.

Amplifying from RNA transcripts, the study obtained TCR beta CDR3 regions. RT-PCR was first run with HTBI primers, then multiplex PCR in a second round. TCRdb recomputed calls from the multiplex PCR reads with MiXCR, one row per CDR3 protein. Of approximately 500,000 distinct CDR3 sequences in the sample, 14% are singletons; the top ten hold more than 8.5%. The CDR3 length is 13 residues. Trimming at V came to 0 bases and at J to 6 bases, leaving 2 bases not matched to a gene. Looked up from germline, CDR1 is SGHRS and CDR2 is YFSETQ. The TCR was taken from a woman aged 25 to 39 with Graves' ophthalmopathy. V gene TRBV5-1 combines with J gene TRBJ1-1; 7 nucleotides align to TRBD1. Sequencing was done on a sample of blood. The CDR3 coding sequence is TGCGCCAGCAGCTTGGACAGGGGTGCTGAAGCTTTCTTT. Its protein product is CASSLDRGAEAFF.